The source of this T cell receptor (beta chain) is a study of molecular identifiers for immune sequencing clone quantification. Study-level results: In CMV-specific effectors, clones above 20 copies held over 98% of molecules; naive, under 1%. Because of identical TCR molecules sharing a barcode, sizes of highly expanded clones could be underestimated. Researchers reportedly could pick up spiked Jurkat TCR RNA from one cell mixed into about 970,000 naive cells.

Germline CDR1 and CDR2: SEHNR and FQNEAQ (reference sequence). Trimming removed 5 bases at V and 2 bases at J, with 13 bases between. The CDR3 contains 14 residues. Previously described methods and listed TCR primers produced bulk TCR libraries. In TCRdb, the PCR reads were re-called with MiXCR into one record per CDR3 protein. The sample consists of under 600,000 distinct CDR3 sequences, roughly 25% of them appearing once. Comments on this clonotype: Its cognate antigen is unknown.

The TCR comes from a human donor in good health. Some libraries in this study had Jurkat cell RNA spiked in. Specimen: naive CD8+ T cells from blood, with Jurkat cell RNA spiked in. Subset defined: FACS-sorted CD8+CD4-CCR7+CD45RA+ naive T cells. The chain has TRBV7-9 and TRBJ2-7, with D possibly being TRBD1 (5 bases). The DNA for the CDR3 is TGTGCCAGCAGCCCTCCGGACAAGACCTACGAGCAGTACTTC. This sequence encodes CASSPPDKTYEQYF.